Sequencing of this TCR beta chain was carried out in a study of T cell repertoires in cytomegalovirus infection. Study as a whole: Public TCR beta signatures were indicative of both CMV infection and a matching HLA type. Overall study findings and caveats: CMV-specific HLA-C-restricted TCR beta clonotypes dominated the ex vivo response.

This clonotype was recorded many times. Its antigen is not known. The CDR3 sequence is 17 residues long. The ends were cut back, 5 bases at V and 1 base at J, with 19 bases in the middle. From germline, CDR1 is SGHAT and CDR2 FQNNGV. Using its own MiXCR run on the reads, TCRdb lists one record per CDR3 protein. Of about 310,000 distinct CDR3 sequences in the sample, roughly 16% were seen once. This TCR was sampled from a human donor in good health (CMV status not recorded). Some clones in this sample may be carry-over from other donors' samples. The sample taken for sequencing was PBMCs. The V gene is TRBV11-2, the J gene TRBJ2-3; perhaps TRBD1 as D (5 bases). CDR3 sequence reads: CASSTPLQAKRTDTQYF. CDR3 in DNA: TGTGCCAGCAGCACGCCCCTACAGGCCAAGCGCACAGATACGCAGTATTTT.